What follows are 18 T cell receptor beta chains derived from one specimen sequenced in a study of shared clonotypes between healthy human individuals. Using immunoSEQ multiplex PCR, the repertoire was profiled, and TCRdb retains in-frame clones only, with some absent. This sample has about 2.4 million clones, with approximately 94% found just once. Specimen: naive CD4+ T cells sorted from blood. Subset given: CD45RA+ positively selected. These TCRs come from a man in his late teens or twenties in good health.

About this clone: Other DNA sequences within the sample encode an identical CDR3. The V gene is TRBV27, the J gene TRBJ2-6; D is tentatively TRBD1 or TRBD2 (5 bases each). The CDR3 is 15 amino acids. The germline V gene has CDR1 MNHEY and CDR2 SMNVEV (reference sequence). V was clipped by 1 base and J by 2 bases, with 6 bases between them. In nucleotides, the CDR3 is TGTGCCAGCAGTTTATGGGGACCTGGGGCCAACGTCCTGACTTTC. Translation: CASSLWGPGANVLTF.

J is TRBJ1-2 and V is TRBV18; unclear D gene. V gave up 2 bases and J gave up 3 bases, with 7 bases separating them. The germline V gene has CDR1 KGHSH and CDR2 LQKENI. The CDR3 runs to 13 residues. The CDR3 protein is CASSPTLYYGYTF. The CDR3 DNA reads TGTGCCAGCTCACCAACTCTGTACTATGGCTACACCTTC.

The CDR3: CAWSGADLYQPQHF. In nucleotides, the CDR3 is TGTGCCTGGAGTGGGGCAGATCTCTATCAGCCCCAGCATTTT. The chain couples TRBV30 to TRBJ1-5; D ambiguous. CDR1 GTSNPN and CDR2 SVGIG come from the germline V gene (reference sequence). The CDR3 extends over 14 amino acids. With 1 base removed from V and 5 bases from J, the gap between germline ends came to 12 bases.

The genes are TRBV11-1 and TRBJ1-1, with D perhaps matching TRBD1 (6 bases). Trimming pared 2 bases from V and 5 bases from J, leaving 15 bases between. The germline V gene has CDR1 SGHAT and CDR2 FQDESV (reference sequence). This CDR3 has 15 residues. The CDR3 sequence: CASSLNPGAGTEAFF. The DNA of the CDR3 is TGTGCCAGCAGCTTAAATCCAGGGGCGGGAACTGAAGCTTTCTTT.

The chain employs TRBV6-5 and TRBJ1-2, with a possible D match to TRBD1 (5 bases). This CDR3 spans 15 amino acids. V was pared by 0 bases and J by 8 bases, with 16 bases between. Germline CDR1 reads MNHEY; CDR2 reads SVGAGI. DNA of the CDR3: TGTGCCAGCAGTTACTCGCGGGGACCTCTTCGGGGCTACACCTTC. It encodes CASSYSRGPLRGYTF.

The CDR3 nucleotides are TGTGCCAGCAGCGCGGGACAGGGCATCCAAGAGACCCAGTACTTC. Protein product: CASSAGQGIQETQYF. The V and J genes are TRBV6-6 and TRBJ2-5; 9 nucleotides match TRBD1. Germline trimming cut 6 bases from V and 1 base from J; bases unmatched to any gene: 6. Germline-derived CDR1 and CDR2 are MNHNY and SVGAGI (reference sequence). This CDR3 spans 15 amino acids.

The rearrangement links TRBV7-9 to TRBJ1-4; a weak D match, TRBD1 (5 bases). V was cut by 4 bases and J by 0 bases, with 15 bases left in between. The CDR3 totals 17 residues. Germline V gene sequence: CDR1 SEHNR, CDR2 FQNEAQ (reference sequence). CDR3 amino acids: CASSSPAGGSTNEKLFF. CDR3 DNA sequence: TGTGCCAGCAGCTCCCCGGCGGGGGGGTCAACTAATGAAAAACTGTTTTTT.

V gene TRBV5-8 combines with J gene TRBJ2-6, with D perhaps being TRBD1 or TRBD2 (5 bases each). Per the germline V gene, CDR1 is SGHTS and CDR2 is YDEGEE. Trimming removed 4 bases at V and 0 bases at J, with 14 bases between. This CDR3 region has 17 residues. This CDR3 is CASSQGSRGSGANVLTF. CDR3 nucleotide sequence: TGTGCCAGCAGCCAAGGGAGTAGGGGCTCTGGGGCCAACGTCCTGACTTTC.

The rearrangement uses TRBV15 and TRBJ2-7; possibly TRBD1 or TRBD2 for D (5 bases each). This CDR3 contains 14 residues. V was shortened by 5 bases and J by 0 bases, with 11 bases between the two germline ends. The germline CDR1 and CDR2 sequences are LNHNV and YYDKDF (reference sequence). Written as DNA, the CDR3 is TGTGCCACCAGCCCCCGGGACGGCTCCTACGAGCAGTACTTC. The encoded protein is CATSPRDGSYEQYF.

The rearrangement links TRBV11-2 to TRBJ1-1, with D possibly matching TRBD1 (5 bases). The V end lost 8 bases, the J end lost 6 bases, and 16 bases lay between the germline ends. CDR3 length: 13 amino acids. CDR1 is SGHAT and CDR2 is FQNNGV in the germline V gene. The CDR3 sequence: CASSFTRGAEAFF. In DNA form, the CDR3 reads TGTGCCAGCTCTTTTACGAGGGGCGCTGAAGCTTTCTTT.

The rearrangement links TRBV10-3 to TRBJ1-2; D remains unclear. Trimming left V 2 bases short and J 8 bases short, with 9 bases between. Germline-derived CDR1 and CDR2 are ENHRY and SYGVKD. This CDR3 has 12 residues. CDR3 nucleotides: TGTGCCATCAGTGAGATAGGGTACGGCTACACCTTC. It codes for CAISEIGYGYTF.

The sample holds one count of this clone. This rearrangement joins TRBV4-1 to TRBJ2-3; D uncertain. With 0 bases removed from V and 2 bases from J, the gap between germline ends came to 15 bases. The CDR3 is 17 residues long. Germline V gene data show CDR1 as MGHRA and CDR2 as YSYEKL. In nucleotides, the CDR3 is TGCGCCAGCAGCCAAGATTTGGAGTCTAGTCCCACAGATACGCAGTATTTT. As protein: CASSQDLESSPTDTQYF.

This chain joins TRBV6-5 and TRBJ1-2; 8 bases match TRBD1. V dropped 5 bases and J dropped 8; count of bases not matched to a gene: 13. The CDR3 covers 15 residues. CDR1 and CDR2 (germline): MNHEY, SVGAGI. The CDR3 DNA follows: TGTGCCAGCAGTCGCGGACAGGGAGGGTCGGACGGCTACACCTTC. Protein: CASSRGQGGSDGYTF.

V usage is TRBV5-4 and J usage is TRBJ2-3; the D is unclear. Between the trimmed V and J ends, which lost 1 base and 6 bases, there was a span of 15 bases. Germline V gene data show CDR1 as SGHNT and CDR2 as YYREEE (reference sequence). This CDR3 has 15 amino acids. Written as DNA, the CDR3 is TGTGCCAGCAGCTTGCAGGAAACCAGACCCGATACGCAGTATTTT. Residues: CASSLQETRPDTQYF.

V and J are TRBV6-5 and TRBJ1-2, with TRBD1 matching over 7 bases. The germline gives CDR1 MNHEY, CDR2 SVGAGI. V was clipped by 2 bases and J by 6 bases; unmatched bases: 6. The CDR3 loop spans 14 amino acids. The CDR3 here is CASSYLGTANGYTF. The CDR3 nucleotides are TGTGCCAGCAGTTACCTCGGGACAGCAAATGGCTACACCTTC.

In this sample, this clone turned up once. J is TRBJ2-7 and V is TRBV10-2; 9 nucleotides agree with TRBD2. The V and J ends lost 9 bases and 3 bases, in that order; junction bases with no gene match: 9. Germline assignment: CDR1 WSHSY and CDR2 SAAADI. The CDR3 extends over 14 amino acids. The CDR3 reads CARAGTSKFYEQYF. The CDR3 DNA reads TGCGCCAGGGCTGGGACTAGCAAGTTCTACGAGCAGTACTTC.

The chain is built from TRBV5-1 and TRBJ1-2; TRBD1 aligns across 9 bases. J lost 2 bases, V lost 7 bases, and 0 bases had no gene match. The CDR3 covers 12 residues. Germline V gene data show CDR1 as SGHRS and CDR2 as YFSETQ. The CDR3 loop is CASGQGNYGYTF. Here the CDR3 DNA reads TGCGCCAGCGGACAGGGGAACTATGGCTACACCTTC.

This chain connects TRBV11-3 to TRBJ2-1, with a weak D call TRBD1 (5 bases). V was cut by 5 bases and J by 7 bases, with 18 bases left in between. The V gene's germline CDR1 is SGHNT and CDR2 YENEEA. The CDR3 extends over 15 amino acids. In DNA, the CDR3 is TGTGCCAGCAGCAATGAATTTGCAGGGTTGAATGAGCAGTTCTTC. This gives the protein CASSNEFAGLNEQFF. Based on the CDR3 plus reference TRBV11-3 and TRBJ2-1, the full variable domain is EAGVVQSPRYKIIEKKQPVAFWCNPISGHNTLYWYLQNLGQGPELLIRYENEEAVDDSQLPKDRFSAERLKGVDSTLKIQPAELGDSAVYLCASSNEFAGLNEQFFGPGTRLTVL.